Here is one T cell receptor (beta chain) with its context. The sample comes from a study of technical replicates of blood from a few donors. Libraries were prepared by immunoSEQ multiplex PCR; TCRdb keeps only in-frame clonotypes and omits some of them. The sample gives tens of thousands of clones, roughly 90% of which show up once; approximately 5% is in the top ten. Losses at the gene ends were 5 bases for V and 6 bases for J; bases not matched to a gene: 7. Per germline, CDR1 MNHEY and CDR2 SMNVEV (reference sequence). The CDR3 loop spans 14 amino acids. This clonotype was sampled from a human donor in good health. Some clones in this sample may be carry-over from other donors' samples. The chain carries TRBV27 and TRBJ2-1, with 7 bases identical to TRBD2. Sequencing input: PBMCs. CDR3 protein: CASSPYREANEQFF. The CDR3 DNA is TGTGCCAGCAGTCCTTACCGGGAGGCCAATGAGCAGTTCTTC.